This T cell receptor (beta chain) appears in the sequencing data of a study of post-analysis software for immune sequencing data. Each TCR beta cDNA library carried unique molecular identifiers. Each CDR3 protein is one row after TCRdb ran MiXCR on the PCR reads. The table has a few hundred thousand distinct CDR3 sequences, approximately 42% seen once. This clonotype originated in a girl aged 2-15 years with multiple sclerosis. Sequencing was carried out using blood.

The CDR3 coding sequence is TGTGCCAGCACCGCGACAGGGAACACTGAAGCTTTCTTT. It encodes CASTATGNTEAFF. The chain joins TRBV7-9 to TRBJ1-1; D perhaps matches TRBD1 (6 bases). CDR3 size: 13 residues. CDR1 and CDR2 from the germline V gene are SEHNR and FQNEAQ (reference sequence). V was clipped by 7 bases and J by 1 base, with 10 bases between them.